This TCR beta chain was sequenced during a study of cytomegalovirus exposure and HLA in healthy donors. The CDR3 has 12 amino acids. The germline V and J ends were trimmed by 7 bases and 2 bases, with 8 bases remaining between them. Germline CDR1 reads LNHDA; CDR2 reads SQIVND (reference sequence). Vbeta (60) and Jbeta (13) primers were used in the PCR. Produced via immunoSEQ multiplex PCR; TCRdb's table is partial and in-frame only. The sample shows about 150,000 clones, 60% to 80% of them seen only once. This TCR was recovered from a male donor in good health and CMV-seronegative. The chain carries TRBV19 and TRBJ1-2; D is undetermined. Sample: PBMCs. This CDR3 is CASTSFNYGYTF. The CDR3 nucleotides are TGTGCCAGTACAAGCTTCAACTATGGCTACACCTTC.